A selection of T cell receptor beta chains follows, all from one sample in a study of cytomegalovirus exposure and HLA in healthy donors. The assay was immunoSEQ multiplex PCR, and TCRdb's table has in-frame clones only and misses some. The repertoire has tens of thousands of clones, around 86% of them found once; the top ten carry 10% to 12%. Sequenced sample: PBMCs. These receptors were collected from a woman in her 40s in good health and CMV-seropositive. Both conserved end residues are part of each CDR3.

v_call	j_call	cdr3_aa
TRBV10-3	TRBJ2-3	CAISESGATQYF
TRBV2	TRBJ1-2	CASSERVGYGYTF
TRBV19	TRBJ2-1	CASTEQGAPRGEQFF
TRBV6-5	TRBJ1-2	CASSYQTGGEGGYTF
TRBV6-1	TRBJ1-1	CASRRSRQGLTEAFF
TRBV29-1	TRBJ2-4	CSVDGGGAKNIQYF
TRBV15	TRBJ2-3	CATRSGGSTDTQYF
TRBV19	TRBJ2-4	CASKEGAGNIQYF
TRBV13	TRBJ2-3	CASSLGGGTQYF
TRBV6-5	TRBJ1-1	CASSSWTGRTEAFF
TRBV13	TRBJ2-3	CASSLGTSWGGATDTQYF
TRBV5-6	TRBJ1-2	CASSLEGANYGYTF
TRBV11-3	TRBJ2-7	CASSLGGGREQYF
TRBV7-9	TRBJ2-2	CASSPTGRELFF
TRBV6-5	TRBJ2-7	CASSTGTGTHEQYF
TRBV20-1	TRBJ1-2	CSALYNYGYTF
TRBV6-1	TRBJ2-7	CASSDLRESRDEQYF
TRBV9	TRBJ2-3	CASSARLADTQYF
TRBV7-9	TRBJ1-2	CASSSGYGYTF
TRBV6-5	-	CASSYSSGAAYEQYF
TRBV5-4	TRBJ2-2	CASSLGLAGGRGTGELFF
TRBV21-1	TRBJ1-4	CASSGDRGQLKLFF
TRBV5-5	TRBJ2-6	CASSLGAWDRSHSGANVLTF
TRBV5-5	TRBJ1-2	CASTPVGGGYTF
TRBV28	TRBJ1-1	CASSSDSMNTEAFF
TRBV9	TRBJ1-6	CASSTRDRESSPLHF
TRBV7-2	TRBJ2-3	CASSLRTSPMRDTQYF
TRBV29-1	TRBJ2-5	CSVGRGQETQYF
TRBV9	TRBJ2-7	CASSVGPGGRSEQYF
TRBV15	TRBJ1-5	CATSRDQGPRPQHF
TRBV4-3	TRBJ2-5	CASSQDLGGVPQETQYF
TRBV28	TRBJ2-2	CASSFIGLVNTGELFF
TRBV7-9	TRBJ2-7	CSSSLGYPVEQYF
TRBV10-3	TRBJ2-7	CAIRDLGQGTNEQYF
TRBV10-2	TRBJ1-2	CASSESGIPYGYTF
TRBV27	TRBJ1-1	CASGPSGNTEAFF
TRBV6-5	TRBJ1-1	CASSILPGATEAFF
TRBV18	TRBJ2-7	CASSEGVNYEQYF
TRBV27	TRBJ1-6	CASSPIMKGVYNSPLHF
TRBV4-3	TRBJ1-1	CASSQDGTGPEAFF
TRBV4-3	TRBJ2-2	CASSPLASGELFF
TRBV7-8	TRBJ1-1	CASNVRGEYTEAFF
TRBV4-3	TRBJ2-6	CASSQVGTTTGANVLTF
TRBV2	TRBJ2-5	CASSDAAGGSETQYF
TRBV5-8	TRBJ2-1	CASSLVFRILGANEQFF
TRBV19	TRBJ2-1	CASSRTGYDEQFF
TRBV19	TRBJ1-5	CASSIRGPNQPQHF
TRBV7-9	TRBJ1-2	CASSLEGYGYTF
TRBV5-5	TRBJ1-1	CASSWGQNTEAFF
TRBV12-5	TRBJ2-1	CASGLVTSGGVYEQFF
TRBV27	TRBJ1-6	CASRVGQTPLHF